The clone carrying this T cell receptor beta chain has just one count. This record belongs to a study of blood T cell repertoires in COVID-19. Whole-study context: The samples span acute and convalescent COVID-19 from the United States, Italy and Spain.

Sequenced by immunoSEQ multiplex PCR; TCRdb stores in-frame clones only, minus some. The repertoire holds about 410,000 clones, with about nine tenths as singletons. CDR3 size: 15 residues. V was cut by 0 bases and J by 5 bases, with 10 bases left in between. From germline, CDR1 is MNHEY and CDR2 SVGAGI. This sequence originates from a woman aged 40 to 49 with COVID-19, enrolled during active disease. The V and J genes are TRBV6-5 and TRBJ2-2, with D tentatively TRBD1 (5 bases). Sequencing was carried out using peripheral blood. CDR3 protein: CASSYSGVGTGELFF. Here the CDR3 DNA reads TGTGCCAGCAGTTACTCAGGGGTAGGGACCGGGGAGCTGTTTTTT.